These 13 T cell receptor beta chains share one sample of origin, sequenced in a study of T cell repertoires in cytomegalovirus infection. TCRdb re-called the reads through MiXCR, storing one row per CDR3 protein. The table lists fewer than 900,000 distinct CDR3 sequences, just under 30% of them singletons. For these receptors, no antigen is known. The source material was cultured CD8+ T cells from PBMCs, sampled from culture after CMV antigen stimulation. These receptors were collected from a human donor in good health (CMV status not recorded). Some clones in this sample may be carry-over from other donors' samples.

This clonotype showed up just a few times. The genes are TRBV27 and TRBJ2-7, with D perhaps TRBD1 or TRBD2 (6 bases each). CDR3 size: 13 residues. CDR1 and CDR2 from the germline V gene are MNHEY and SMNVEV (reference sequence). The V gene lost 1 base and the J gene lost 7 bases, with 11 bases spanning the gap. CDR3 DNA: TGTGCCAGCAGTTTATGGAGGGGGTGGGAGCAGTACTTC. Translation gives CASSLWRGWEQYF.

This clonotype has only a few counts. The chain links TRBV6-5 to TRBJ2-1; a possible D gene is TRBD1 (6 bases). Germline-derived CDR1 and CDR2 are MNHEY and SVGAGI. Deletions cut 5 bases from V and 8 bases from J, with 16 bases between. This CDR3 region has 14 residues. The CDR3: CASSTSQGLDEQFF. In DNA, the CDR3 is TGTGCCAGCAGTACCAGTCAGGGGTTGGATGAGCAGTTCTTC.

Concerning this clonotype: One end of the junction does not line up with germline, which may come from a read error. The V and J genes are TRBV7-6 and TRBJ2-3, with D possibly matching TRBD1 (5 bases). CDR1 SGHVS and CDR2 FNYEAQ come from the germline V gene. The CDR3 loop spans 16 amino acids. In DNA, the CDR3 is TGTGCCGGCAGCCGCCCCCGGACACTTAGCACAGATACGCAGTATTTT. Translated: CAGSRPRTLSTDTQYF.

As for this clonotype: One end of the junction is discordant with germline, which a read error may explain. This chain links TRBV27 with TRBJ2-2; weak D call: TRBD1 (5 bases). The length of the CDR3 is 16 residues. Germline values: CDR1 MNHEY, CDR2 SMNVEV (reference sequence). The CDR3 sequence: CASRIREAGNTRELFF. The CDR3 DNA reads TGTGCCAGCAGGATTAGAGAGGCAGGGAACACCAGGGAGCTGTTTTTT.

This clonotype has at least ten counts. This chain joins TRBV7-9 and TRBJ2-5, with D perhaps matching TRBD1 (6 bases). This CDR3 is 12 amino acids long. Germline V gives CDR1 SEHNR, CDR2 FQNEAQ (reference sequence). Trimming took off 7 bases at V and 6 bases at J, with 12 bases between the two ends. CDR3 amino acids: CASKGEIKTQYF. The CDR3 DNA reads as TGTGCCAGCAAGGGGGAGATAAAGACCCAGTACTTC.

CDR3 sequence (DNA): TGTGCCAGCAGTCGGACCGAATTCAATCAGCCCCAGCATTTT. Its translation: CASSRTEFNQPQHF. V is TRBV6-5 and J is TRBJ1-5, with D unclear. Germline CDR1 MNHEY, CDR2 SVGAGI. The length of the CDR3 is 14 residues. V gave up 5 bases and J gave up 3 bases, with 11 bases separating them.

With regard to this clonotype: Being one base from a much bigger clone, this may be a read error. This sequence joins TRBV7-2 and TRBJ1-3, with D tentatively TRBD1 (6 bases). The CDR3 spans 15 residues. The germline gives CDR1 SGHTA, CDR2 FQGNSA. The CDR3 DNA follows: TGTGCCAGCAGCCCGTGGGGGCAGGTTGGAAACATCATATATTTT. Protein product: CASSPWGQVGNIIYF.

The V gene is TRBV15, the J gene TRBJ2-7, with 11 bases lining up with TRBD1. The junction had 11 bases not matched to a gene; V was cut back by 4 bases and J by 6 bases. The CDR3 spans 16 residues. CDR1 and CDR2 from the germline V gene are LNHNV and YYDKDF (reference sequence). CDR3 nucleotide sequence: TGTGCCACCAGCACGCGAGGGGGGACAGGGGGATTCGAGCAGTACTTC. Translation: CATSTRGGTGGFEQYF.

The genes are TRBV6-1 and TRBJ1-4; D is possibly TRBD1 (5 bases). Germline CDR1 and CDR2: MNHNS and SASEGT. This CDR3 has 16 amino acids. V was clipped by 6 bases and J by 8 bases, with 22 bases between them. CDR3 in DNA: TGTGCCAGCAGCGGGACCGGGGTAAATCATTTGGAAAAACTGTTTTTT. The encoded protein is CASSGTGVNHLEKLFF.

This clonotype was picked up a small number of times. This sequence joins TRBV4-1 and TRBJ1-4; a weak D match, TRBD1 (5 bases). Trimming pared 0 bases from V and 8 bases from J, leaving 13 bases between. CDR3 size: 15 residues. Germline CDR1 MGHRA, CDR2 YSYEKL. The CDR3 spells CASSQDRTPVEKLFF. DNA of the CDR3: TGCGCCAGCAGCCAAGATAGGACACCAGTCGAAAAACTGTTTTTT.

The V gene is TRBV12-3 or TRBV12-4, the J gene TRBJ2-2, with 7 bases that match TRBD2. This CDR3 spans 15 amino acids. J was trimmed by 4 bases and V by 3 bases; bases with no gene match: 5. The CDR3 sequence: CASSFRGEGTGELFF. The CDR3 nucleotides read TGTGCCAGCAGTTTCCGAGGGGAGGGCACCGGGGAGCTGTTTTTT.

The rearrangement links TRBV6-1 to TRBJ1-1; perhaps TRBD1 as D (6 bases). V lost 9 bases and J lost 1, with 15 bases in between. The CDR3 is 14 amino acids. Germline loops: CDR1 MNHNS, CDR2 SASEGT. CDR3 region: CASWTDDRNTEAFF. CDR3 DNA sequence: TGTGCCAGTTGGACAGACGATAGGAACACTGAAGCTTTCTTT.

The chain joins TRBV7-3 to TRBJ2-2; D ambiguous. The germline CDR1 and CDR2 sequences are SGHTA and FQGTGA. This CDR3 has 15 amino acids. V was trimmed by 1 base and J by 4 bases, leaving 10 bases between them. DNA for the CDR3: TGTGCCAGCAGCTTAAGATCAGGCCCCACCGGGGAGCTGTTTTTT. It encodes CASSLRSGPTGELFF.